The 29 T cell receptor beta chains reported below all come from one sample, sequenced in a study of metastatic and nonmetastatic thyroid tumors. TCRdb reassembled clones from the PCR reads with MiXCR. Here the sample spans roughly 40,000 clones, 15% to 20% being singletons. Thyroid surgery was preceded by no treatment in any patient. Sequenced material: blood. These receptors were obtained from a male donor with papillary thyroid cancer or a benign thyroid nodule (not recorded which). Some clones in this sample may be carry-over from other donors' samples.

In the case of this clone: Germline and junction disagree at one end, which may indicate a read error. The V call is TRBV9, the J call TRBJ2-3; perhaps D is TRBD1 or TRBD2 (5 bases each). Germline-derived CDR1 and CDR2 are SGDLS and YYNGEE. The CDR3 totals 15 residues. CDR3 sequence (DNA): TGTGCCATCAGCGGAGGAGATTCGGGGCAAAATACGCAGTATTTT. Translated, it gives CAISGGDSGQNTQYF.

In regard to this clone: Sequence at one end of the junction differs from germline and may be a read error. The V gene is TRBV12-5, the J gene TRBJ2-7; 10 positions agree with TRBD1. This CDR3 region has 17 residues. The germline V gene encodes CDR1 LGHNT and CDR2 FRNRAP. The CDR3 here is CASGFATPGQGTYDQYF. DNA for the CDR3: TGTGCTAGTGGTTTTGCGACACCGGGACAGGGGACCTACGATCAGTACTTC.

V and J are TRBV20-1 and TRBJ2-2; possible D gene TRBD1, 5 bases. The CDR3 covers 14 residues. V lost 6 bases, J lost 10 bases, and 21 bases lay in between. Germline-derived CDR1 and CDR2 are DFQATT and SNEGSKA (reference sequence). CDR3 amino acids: CSASDGHDGVELFF. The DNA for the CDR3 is TGCAGTGCCAGTGATGGACACGATGGGGTGGAGCTGTTTTTT.

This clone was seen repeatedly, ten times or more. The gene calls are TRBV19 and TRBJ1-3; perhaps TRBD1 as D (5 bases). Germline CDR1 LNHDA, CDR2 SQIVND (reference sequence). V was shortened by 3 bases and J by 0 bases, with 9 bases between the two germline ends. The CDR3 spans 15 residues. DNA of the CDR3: TGTGCCAGTAGTATCGCAGGGACCTCTGGAAACACCATATATTTT. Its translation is CASSIAGTSGNTIYF.

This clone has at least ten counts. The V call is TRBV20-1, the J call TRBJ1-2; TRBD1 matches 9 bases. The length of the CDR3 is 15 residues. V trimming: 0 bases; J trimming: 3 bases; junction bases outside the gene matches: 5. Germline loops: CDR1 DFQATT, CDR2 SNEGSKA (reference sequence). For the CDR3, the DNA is TGCAGTGCTAGAGAAGCGGGACAGGGTGACTATGGCTACACCTTC. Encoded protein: CSAREAGQGDYGYTF.

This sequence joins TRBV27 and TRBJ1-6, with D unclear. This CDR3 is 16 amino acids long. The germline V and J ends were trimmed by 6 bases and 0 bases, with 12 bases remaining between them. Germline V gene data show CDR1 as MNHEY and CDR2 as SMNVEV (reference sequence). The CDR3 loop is CASRRELRSYNSPLHF. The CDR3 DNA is TGTGCCAGCAGAAGGGAACTCCGCTCCTATAATTCACCCCTCCACTTT.

CDR3 loop: CAWNRGTEAFF. DNA of the CDR3: TGTGCCTGGAACAGGGGTACTGAAGCTTTCTTT. The chain combines TRBV30 with TRBJ1-1; 7 bases line up with TRBD1. V was clipped by 4 bases and J by 5 bases; unmatched bases: 1. The germline CDR1 and CDR2 sequences are GTSNPN and SVGIG (reference sequence). There are 11 residues in the CDR3. Full variable domain (missing parts from reference TRBV30 and TRBJ1-1): SQTIHQWPATLVQPVGSPLSLECTVEGTSNPNLYWYRQAAGRGLQLLFYSVGIGQISSEVPQNLSASRPQDRQFILSSKKLLLSDSGFYLCAWNRGTEAFFGQGTRLTVV.

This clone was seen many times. The CDR3 DNA follows: TGTGCCAGCAGGGACCGCCCAGACACTGAAGCTTTCTTT. Translated: CASRDRPDTEAFF. The rearrangement links TRBV3-1 to TRBJ1-1; unclear D gene. V was pared by 6 bases and J by 3 bases, with 11 bases between. Looked up from germline, CDR1 is LGHDT and CDR2 is YNNKEL (reference sequence). The CDR3 spans 13 residues.

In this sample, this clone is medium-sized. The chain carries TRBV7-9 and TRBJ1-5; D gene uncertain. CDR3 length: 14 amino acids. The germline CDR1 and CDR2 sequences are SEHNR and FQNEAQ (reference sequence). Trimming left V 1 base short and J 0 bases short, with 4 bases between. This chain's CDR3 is CASSLGHSNQPQHF. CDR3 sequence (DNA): TGTGCCAGCAGCTTAGGGCATAGCAATCAGCCCCAGCATTTT. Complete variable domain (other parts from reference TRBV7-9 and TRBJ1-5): DTGVSQNPRHKITKRGQNVTFRCDPISEHNRLYWYRQTLGQGPEFLTYFQNEAQLEKSRLLSDRFSAERPKGSFSTLEIQRTEQGDSAMYLCASSLGHSNQPQHFGDGTRLSIL.

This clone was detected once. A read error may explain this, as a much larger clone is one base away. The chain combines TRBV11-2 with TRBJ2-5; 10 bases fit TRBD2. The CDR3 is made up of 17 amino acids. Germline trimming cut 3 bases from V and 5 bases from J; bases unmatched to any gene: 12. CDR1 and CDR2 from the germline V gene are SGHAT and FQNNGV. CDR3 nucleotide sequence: TGTGCCAGCAGCTTGTCTAGCGGGAGCCAAGGGGGGGAGACCCAGTACTTC. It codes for CASSLSSGSQGGETQYF.

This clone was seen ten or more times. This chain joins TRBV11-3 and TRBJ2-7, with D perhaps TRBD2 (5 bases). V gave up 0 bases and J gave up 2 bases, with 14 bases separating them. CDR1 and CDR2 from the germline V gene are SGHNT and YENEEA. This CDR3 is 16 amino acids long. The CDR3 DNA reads TGTGCCAGCAGCTTAGAGTCGGGAATTTCGACCTACGAGCAGTACTTC. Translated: CASSLESGISTYEQYF.

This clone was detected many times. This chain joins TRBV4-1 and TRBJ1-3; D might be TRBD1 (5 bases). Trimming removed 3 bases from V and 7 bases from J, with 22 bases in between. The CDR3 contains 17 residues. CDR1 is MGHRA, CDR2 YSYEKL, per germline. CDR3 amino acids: CASSQGLAGEVGNTIYF. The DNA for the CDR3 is TGCGCCAGCAGCCAGGGCTTGGCGGGGGAAGTTGGGAACACCATATATTTT.

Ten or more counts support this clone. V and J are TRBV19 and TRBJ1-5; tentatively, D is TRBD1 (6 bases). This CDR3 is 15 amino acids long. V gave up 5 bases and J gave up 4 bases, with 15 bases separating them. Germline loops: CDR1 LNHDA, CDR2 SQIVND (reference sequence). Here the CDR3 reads CASSVGGQPNQPQHF. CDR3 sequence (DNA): TGTGCCAGTAGTGTTGGGGGGCAGCCGAATCAGCCCCAGCATTTT.

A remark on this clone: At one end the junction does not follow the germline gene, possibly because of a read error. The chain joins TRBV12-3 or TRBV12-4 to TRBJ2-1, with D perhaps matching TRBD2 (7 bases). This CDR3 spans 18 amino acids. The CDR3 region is CAISSQRGGGGSYNEQFF. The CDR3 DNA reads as TGTGCCATCAGTTCTCAACGCGGGGGCGGGGGTTCGTACAACGAGCAGTTCTTC.

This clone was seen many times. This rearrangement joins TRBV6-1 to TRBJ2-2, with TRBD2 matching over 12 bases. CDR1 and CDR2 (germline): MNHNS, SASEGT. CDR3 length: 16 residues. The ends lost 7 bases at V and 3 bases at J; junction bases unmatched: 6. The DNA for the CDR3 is TGTGCCAGCAAACTAGCGGGAGGTGCGGACACCGGGGAGCTGTTTTTT. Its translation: CASKLAGGADTGELFF.

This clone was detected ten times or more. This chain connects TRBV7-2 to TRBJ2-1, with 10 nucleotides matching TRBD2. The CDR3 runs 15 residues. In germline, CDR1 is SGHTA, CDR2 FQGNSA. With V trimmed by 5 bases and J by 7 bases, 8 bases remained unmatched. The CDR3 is CASSTSGGARNEQFF. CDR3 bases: TGTGCCAGCAGCACCAGCGGGGGGGCTAGGAATGAGCAGTTCTTC.

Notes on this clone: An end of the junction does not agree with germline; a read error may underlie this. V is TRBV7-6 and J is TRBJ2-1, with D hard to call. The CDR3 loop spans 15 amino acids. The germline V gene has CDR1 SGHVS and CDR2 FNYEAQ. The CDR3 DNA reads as TGTGCCAGCAGCTCCGCGCCGTGCTCCTACGATGAGCAGTTCTTC. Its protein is CASSSAPCSYDEQFF.

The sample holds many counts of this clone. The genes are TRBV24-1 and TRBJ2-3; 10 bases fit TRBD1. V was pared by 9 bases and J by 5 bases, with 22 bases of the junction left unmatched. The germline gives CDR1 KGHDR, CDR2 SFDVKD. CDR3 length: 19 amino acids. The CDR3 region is CATRDRGVPGLEHIDTQYF. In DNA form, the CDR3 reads TGTGCCACCCGGGACAGGGGCGTTCCGGGACTAGAACACATAGATACGCAGTATTTT.

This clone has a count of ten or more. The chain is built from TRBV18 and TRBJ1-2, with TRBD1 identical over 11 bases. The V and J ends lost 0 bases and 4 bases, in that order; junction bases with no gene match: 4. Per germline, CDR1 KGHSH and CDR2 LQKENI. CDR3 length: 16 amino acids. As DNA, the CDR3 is TGTGCCAGCTCACCACCAGGGACAGGGGGGTTCTATGGCTACACCTTC. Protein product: CASSPPGTGGFYGYTF.

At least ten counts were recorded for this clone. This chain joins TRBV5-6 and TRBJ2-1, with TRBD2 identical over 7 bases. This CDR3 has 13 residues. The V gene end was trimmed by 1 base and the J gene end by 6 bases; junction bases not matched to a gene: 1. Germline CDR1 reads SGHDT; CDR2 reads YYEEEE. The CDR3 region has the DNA TGTGCCAGCAGCTTGTGGGGGGGCAATGAGCAGTTCTTC. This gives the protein CASSLWGGNEQFF.

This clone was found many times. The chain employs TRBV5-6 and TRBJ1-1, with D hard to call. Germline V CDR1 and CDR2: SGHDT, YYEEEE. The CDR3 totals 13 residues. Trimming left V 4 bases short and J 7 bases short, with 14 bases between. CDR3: CASSLPGGHEAFF. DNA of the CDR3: TGTGCCAGCAGCCTCCCGGGTGGCCATGAAGCTTTCTTT.

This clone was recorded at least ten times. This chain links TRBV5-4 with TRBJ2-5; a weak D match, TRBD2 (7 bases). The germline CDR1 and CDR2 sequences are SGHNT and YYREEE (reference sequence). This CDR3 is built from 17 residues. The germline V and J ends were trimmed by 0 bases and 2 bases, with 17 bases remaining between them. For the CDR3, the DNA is TGTGCCAGCAGCTTGGCCTCGATGCGGGGGCCACAAGAGACCCAGTACTTC. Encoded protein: CASSLASMRGPQETQYF.

The chain's CDR3 is CSATPGQGYSNQPQHF. In DNA form, the CDR3 reads TGCAGTGCTACCCCGGGACAGGGATACAGCAATCAGCCCCAGCATTTT. The rearrangement joins TRBV20-1 to TRBJ1-5, with 9 bases matching TRBD1. V was pared by 4 bases and J by 1 base, with 8 bases of the junction left unmatched. The CDR3 covers 16 residues. The germline V gene has CDR1 DFQATT and CDR2 SNEGSKA (reference sequence).

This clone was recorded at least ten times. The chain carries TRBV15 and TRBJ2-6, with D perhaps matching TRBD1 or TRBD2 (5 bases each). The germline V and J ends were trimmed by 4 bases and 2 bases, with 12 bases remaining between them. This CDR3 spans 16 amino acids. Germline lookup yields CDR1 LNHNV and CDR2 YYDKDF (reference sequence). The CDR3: CATSTRDGTGANVLTF. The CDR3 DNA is TGTGCCACCAGCACACGGGACGGCACTGGGGCCAACGTCCTGACTTTC. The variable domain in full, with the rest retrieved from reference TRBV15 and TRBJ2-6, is DAMVIQNPRYQVTQFGKPVTLSCSQTLNHNVMYWYQQKSSQAPKLLFHYYDKDFNNEADTPDNFQSRRPNTSFCFLDIRSPGLGDTAMYLCATSTRDGTGANVLTFGAGSRLTVL.

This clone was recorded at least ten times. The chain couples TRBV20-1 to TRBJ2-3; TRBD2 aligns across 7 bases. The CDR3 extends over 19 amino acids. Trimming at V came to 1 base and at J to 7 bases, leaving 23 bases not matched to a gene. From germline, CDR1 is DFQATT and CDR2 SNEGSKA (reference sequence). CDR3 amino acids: CSARGPPVERGALENTQYF. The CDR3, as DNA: TGCAGTGCTAGAGGTCCCCCCGTAGAGCGGGGAGCCTTAGAGAATACGCAGTATTTT.

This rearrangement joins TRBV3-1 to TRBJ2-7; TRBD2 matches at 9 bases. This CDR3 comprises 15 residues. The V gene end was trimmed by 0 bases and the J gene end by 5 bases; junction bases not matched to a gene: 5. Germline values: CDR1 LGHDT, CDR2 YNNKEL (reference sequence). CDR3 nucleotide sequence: TGTGCCAGCAGCCAAGATCTAGCGGGATGGGACGAGCAGTACTTC. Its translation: CASSQDLAGWDEQYF.

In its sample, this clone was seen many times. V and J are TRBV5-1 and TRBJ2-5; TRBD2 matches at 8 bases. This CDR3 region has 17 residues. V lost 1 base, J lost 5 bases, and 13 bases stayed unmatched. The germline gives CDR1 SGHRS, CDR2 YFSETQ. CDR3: CASSLFLNGGARETQYF. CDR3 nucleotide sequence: TGCGCCAGCAGCTTGTTCCTAAACGGGGGGGCTCGGGAGACCCAGTACTTC. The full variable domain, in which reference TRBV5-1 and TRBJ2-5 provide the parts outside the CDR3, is KAGVTQTPRYLIKTRGQQVTLSCSPISGHRSVSWYQQTPGQGLQFLFEYFSETQRNKGNFPGRFSGRQFSNSRSEMNVSTLELGDSALYLCASSLFLNGGARETQYFGPGTRLLVL.

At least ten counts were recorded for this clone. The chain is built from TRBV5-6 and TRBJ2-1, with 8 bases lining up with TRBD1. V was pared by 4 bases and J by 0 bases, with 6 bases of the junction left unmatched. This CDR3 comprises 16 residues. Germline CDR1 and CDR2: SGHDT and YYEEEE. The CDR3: CASSPWTGSSYNEQFF. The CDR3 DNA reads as TGTGCCAGCAGCCCGTGGACAGGGAGCTCCTACAATGAGCAGTTCTTC.

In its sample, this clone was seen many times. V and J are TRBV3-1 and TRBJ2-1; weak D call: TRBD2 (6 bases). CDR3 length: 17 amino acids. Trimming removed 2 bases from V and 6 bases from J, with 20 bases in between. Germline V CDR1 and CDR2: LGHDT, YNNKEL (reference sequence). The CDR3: CASSQPRAGSRVNEQFF. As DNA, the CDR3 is TGTGCCAGCAGCCAACCGAGGGCGGGAAGTCGGGTCAATGAGCAGTTCTTC.